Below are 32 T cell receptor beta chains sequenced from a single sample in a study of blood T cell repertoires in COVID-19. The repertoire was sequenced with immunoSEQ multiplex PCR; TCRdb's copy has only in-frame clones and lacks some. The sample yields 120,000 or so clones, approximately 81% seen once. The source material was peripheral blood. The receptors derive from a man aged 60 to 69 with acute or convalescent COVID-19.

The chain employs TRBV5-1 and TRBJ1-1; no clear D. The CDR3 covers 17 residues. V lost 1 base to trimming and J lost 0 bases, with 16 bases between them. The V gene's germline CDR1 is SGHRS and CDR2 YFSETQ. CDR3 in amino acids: CASSLSVSRNLNTEAFF. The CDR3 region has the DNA TGCGCCAGCAGCTTGTCAGTATCGAGGAATCTGAACACTGAAGCTTTCTTT.

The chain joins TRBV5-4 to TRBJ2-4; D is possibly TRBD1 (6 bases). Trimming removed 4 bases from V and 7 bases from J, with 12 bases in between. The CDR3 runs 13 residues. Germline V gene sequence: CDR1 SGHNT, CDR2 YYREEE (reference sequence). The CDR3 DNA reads TGTGCCAGCAGCCCACCGCAGGGGAACATTCAGTACTTC. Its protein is CASSPPQGNIQYF.

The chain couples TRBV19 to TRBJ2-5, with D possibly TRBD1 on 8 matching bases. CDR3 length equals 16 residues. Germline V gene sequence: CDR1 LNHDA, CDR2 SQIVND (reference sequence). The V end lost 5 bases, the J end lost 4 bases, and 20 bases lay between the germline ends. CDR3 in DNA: TGTGCCAGTAGTCCCAAGACAGGGGAGGGGAGAGAGACCCAGTACTTC. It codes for CASSPKTGEGRETQYF.

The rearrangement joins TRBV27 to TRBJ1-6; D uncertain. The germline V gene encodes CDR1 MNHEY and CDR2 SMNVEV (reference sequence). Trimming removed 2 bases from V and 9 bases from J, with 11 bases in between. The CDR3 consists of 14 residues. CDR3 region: CASSLSPTGSPLHF. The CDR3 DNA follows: TGTGCCAGCAGTTTAAGCCCGACTGGTTCACCCCTCCACTTT.

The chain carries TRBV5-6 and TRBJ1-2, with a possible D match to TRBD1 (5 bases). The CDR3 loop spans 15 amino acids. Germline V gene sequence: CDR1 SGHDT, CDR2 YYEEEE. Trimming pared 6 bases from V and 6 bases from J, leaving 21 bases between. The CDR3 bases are TGTGCCAGCACCCCCCAAGGAGGGGAGGGCCATGGCTACACCTTC. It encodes CASTPQGGEGHGYTF.

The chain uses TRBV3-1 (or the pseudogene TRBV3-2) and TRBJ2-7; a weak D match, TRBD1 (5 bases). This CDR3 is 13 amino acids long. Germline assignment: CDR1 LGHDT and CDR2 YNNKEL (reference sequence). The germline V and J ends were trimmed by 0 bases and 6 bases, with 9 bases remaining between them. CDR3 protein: CASSQEQELEQYF. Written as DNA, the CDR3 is TGTGCCAGCAGCCAAGAACAGGAGCTCGAGCAGTACTTC.

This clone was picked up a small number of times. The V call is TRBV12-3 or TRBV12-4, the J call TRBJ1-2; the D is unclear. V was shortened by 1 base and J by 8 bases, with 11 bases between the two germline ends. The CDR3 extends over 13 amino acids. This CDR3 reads CASSLDGSGGYTF. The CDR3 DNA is TGTGCCAGCAGTTTAGACGGGAGCGGGGGCTACACCTTC.

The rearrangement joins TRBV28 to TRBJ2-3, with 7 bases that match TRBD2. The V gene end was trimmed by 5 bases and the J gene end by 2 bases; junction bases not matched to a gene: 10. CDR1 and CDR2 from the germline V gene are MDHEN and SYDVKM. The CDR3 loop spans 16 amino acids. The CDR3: CASSPIGEGITDTQYF. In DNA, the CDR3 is TGTGCCAGCAGTCCCATCGGGGAGGGTATCACAGATACGCAGTATTTT. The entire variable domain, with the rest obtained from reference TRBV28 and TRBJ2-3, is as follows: DVKVTQSSRYLVKRTGEKVFLECVQDMDHENMFWYRQDPGLGLRLIYFSYDVKMKEKGDIPEGYSVSREKKERFSLILESASTNQTSMYLCASSPIGEGITDTQYFGPGTRLTVL.

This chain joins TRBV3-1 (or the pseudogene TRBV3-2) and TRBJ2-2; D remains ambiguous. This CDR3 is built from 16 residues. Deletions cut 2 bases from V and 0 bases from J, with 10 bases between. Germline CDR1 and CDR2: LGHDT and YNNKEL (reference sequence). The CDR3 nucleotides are TGTGCCAGCAGCCAATCCCGAACATCGAACACCGGGGAGCTGTTTTTT. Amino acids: CASSQSRTSNTGELFF.

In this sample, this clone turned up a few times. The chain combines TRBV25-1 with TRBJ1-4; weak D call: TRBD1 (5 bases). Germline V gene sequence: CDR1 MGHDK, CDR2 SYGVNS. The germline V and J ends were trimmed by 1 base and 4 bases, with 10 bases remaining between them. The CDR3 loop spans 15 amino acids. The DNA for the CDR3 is TGTGCCAGCAGTGAATTGAAGGGGTATAATGAAAAACTGTTTTTT. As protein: CASSELKGYNEKLFF. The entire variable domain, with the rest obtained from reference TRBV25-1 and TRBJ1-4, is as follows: EADIYQTPRYLVIGTGKKITLECSQTMGHDKMYWYQQDPGMELHLIHYSYGVNSTEKGDLSSESTVSRIRTEHFPLTLESARPSHTSQYLCASSELKGYNEKLFFGSGTQLSVL.

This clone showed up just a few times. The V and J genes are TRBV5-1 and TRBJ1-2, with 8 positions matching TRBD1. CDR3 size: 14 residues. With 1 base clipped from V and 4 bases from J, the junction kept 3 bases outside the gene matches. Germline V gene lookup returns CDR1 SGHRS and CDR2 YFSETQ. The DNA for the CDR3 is TGCGCCAGCAGCTTGACGGACAGGGTCTATGGCTACACCTTC. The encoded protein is CASSLTDRVYGYTF.

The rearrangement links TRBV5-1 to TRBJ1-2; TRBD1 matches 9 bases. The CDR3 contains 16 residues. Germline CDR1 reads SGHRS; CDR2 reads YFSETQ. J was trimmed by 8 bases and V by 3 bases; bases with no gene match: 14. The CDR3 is CASSWSPDRGEGGYTF. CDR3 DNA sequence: TGCGCCAGCAGCTGGAGCCCGGACAGGGGCGAAGGGGGCTACACCTTC.

The CDR3 is CASTKDRDRNQPQHF. In DNA, the CDR3 is TGTGCCAGCACCAAGGACAGGGACAGGAATCAGCCCCAGCATTTT. The V gene is TRBV28, the J gene TRBJ1-5; TRBD1 agrees at 8 bases. CDR3 size: 15 residues. The ends lost 7 bases at V and 4 bases at J; junction bases unmatched: 9. Looked up from germline, CDR1 is MDHEN and CDR2 is SYDVKM.

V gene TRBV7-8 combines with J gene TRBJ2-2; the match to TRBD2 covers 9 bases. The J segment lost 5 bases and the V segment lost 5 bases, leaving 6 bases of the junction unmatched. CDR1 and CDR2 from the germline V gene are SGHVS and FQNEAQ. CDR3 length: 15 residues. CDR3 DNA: TGTGCCAGCAGCGCCGGCGGGGGGGTGACCGGGGAGCTGTTTTTT. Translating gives CASSAGGGVTGELFF.

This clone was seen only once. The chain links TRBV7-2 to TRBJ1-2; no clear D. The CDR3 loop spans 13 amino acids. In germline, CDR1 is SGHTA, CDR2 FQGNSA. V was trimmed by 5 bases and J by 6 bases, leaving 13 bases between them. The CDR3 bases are TGTGCCAGCAGCCCGTTTCGAGGGAATGGCTACACCTTC. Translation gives CASSPFRGNGYTF. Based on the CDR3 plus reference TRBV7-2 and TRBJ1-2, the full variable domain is GAGVSQSPSNKVTEKGKDVELRCDPISGHTALYWYRQSLGQGLEFLIYFQGNSAPDKSGLPSDRFSAERTGGSVSTLTIQRTQQEDSAVYLCASSPFRGNGYTFGSGTRLTVV.

The CDR3 bases are TGTGCCAGCAGCTTGTCAGGGTCTACCTACGAGCAGTACTTC. Translating it yields CASSLSGSTYEQYF. The rearrangement joins TRBV7-9 to TRBJ2-7; D perhaps matches TRBD1 (5 bases). CDR3 length: 14 amino acids. Germline loops: CDR1 SEHNR, CDR2 FQNEAQ (reference sequence). V lost 3 bases and J lost 2, with 11 bases in between.

The CDR3 nucleotides read TGTGCCAGCAGTCCGGCGCGGGTCGGGCCCTACGAGCAGTACTTC. It encodes CASSPARVGPYEQYF. The rearrangement uses TRBV27 and TRBJ2-7, with D perhaps TRBD2 (5 bases). The CDR3 is 15 residues long. The V end was cut by 5 bases, the J end by 2 bases, with 16 bases between. Germline CDR1 MNHEY, CDR2 SMNVEV (reference sequence).

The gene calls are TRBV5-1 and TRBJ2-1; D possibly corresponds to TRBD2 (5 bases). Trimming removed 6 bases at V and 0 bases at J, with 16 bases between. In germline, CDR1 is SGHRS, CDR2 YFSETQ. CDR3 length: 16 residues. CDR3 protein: CASNLRGQNSYNEQFF. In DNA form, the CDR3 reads TGCGCCAGCAACCTCCGGGGTCAGAACTCCTACAATGAGCAGTTCTTC.

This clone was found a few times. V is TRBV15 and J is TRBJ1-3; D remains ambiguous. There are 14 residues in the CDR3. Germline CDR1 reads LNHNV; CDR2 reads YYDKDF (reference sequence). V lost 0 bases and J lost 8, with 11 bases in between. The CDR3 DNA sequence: TGTGCCACCAGCAGAGATCGATTGAAGCACACCATATATTTT. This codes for CATSRDRLKHTIYF.

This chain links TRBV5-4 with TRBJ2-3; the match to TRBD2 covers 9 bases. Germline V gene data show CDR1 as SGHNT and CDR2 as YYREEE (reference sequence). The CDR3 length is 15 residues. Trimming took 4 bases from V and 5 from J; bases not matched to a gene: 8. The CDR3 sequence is CASSVLAGSVDTQYF. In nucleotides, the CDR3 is TGTGCCAGCAGCGTTCTAGCGGGATCGGTAGATACGCAGTATTTT.

This chain's CDR3 is CATSSATTGSYEQYF. In nucleotides, the CDR3 is TGTGCCACCAGCAGTGCTACCACAGGGTCCTACGAGCAGTACTTC. The chain employs TRBV15 and TRBJ2-7; D may be TRBD1 (6 bases). The CDR3 is 15 residues long. V was shortened by 3 bases and J by 1 base, with 13 bases between the two germline ends. Germline CDR1 LNHNV, CDR2 YYDKDF (reference sequence).

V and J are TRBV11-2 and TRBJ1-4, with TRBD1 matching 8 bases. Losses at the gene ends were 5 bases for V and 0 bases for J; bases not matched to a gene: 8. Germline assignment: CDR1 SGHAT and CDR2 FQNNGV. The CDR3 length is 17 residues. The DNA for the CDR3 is TGTGCCAGCAGCCCCAGACAGGGGTATGCAACTAATGAAAAACTGTTTTTT. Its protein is CASSPRQGYATNEKLFF.

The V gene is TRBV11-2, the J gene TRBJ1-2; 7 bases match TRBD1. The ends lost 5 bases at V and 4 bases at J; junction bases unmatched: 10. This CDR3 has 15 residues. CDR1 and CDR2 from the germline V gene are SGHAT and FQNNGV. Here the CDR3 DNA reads TGTGCCAGCAGCCAATCCTCAGGGGGGTCCTATGGCTACACCTTC. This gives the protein CASSQSSGGSYGYTF.

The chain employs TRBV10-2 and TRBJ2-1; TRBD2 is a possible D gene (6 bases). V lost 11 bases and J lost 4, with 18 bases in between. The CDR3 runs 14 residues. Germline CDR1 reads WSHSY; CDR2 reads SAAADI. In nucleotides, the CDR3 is TGCGCCGTAAGGGGCCGGGAGCCTTACAATGAGCAGTTCTTC. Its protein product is CAVRGREPYNEQFF.

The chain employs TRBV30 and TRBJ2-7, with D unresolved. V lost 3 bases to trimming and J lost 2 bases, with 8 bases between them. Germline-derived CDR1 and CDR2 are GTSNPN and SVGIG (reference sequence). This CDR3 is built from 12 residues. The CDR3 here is CAWSPRAYEQYF. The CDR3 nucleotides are TGTGCCTGGAGCCCAAGAGCCTACGAGCAGTACTTC.

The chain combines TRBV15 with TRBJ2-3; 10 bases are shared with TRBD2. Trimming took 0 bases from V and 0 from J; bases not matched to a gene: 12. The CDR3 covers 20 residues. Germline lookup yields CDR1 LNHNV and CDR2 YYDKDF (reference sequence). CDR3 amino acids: CATSRDGLLAGTTSTDTQYF. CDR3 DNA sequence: TGTGCCACCAGCAGAGATGGTTTACTAGCGGGAACCACTAGCACAGATACGCAGTATTTT.

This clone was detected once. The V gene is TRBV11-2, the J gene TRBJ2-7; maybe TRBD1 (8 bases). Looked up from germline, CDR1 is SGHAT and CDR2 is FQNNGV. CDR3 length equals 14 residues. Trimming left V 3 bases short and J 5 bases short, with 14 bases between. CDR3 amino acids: CASSLRTGRDEQYF. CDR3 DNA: TGTGCCAGCAGCTTGAGGACAGGGAGGGACGAGCAGTACTTC.

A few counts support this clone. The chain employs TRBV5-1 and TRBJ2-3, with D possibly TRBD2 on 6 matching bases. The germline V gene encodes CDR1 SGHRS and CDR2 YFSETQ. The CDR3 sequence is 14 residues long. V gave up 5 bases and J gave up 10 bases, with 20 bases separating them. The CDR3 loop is CASSIRGALVAQYF. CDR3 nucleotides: TGCGCCAGCAGTATACGCGGGGCATTGGTAGCGCAGTATTTT.

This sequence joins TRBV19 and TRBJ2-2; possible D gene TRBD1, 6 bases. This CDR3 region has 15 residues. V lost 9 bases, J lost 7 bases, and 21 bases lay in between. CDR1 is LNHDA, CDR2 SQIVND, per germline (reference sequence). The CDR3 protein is CASRIILQGNGELFF. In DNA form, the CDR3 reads TGTGCCAGCCGAATTATCCTACAGGGTAACGGGGAGCTGTTTTTT.

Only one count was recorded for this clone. This CDR3 is CASSTLTGYYEQYF. Here the CDR3 DNA reads TGTGCCAGCAGCACACTGACAGGGTACTACGAGCAGTACTTC. This chain connects TRBV5-5 to TRBJ2-7; 7 bases map to TRBD1. Germline trimming cut 4 bases from V and 3 bases from J; bases unmatched to any gene: 7. CDR1 and CDR2 from the germline V gene are SGHKS and YYEKEE (reference sequence). CDR3 size: 14 residues.

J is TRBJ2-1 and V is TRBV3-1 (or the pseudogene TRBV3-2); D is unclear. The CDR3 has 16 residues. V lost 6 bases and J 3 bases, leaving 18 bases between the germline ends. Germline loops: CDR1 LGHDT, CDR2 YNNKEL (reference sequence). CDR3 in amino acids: CASRLMASRGYNEQFF. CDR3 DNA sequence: TGTGCCAGCAGACTAATGGCCAGCAGAGGCTACAATGAGCAGTTCTTC.

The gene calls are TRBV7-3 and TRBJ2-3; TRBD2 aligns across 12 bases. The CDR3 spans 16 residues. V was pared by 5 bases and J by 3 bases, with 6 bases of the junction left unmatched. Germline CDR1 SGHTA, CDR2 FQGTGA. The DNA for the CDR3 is TGTGCCAGCAGCCCTACTCTAGCGGGAGGGACAGATACGCAGTATTTT. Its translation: CASSPTLAGGTDTQYF.